The next 29 T cell receptor beta chains were all read from a single sample in a study of T-cell memory formation after mild COVID-19. TCRdb redid the calling of the 5' RACE reads with MiXCR, one entry per CDR3 protein. The sample lists fewer than 600,000 distinct CDR3 sequences, roughly 21% occurring once. Sequencing input: PBMCs or a T cell subset sorted from them (not recorded which). These receptors came from an adult woman who had mild COVID-19 (a few samples of this study predate the infection). Cell type and time point are not known.

This chain joins TRBV9 and TRBJ2-2, with 10 nucleotides matching TRBD2. Per germline, CDR1 SGDLS and CDR2 YYNGEE. CDR3 length equals 19 residues. The junction had 13 bases not matched to a gene; V was cut back by 4 bases and J by 1 base. The CDR3 loop reads CASSLSGGADSLNTGELFF. CDR3 sequence (DNA): TGTGCCAGCAGCCTCAGCGGGGGGGCCGATAGTTTGAACACCGGGGAGCTGTTTTTT.

The rearrangement joins TRBV27 to TRBJ2-1; 9 nucleotides match TRBD2. This CDR3 is built from 15 residues. Trimming at V came to 3 bases and at J to 7 bases, leaving 7 bases not matched to a gene. Germline V gene lookup returns CDR1 MNHEY and CDR2 SMNVEV (reference sequence). The chain's CDR3 is CASSFGLAGSNEQFF. The CDR3 DNA sequence: TGTGCCAGCAGTTTTGGCCTAGCGGGATCAAATGAGCAGTTCTTC.

This clonotype was observed a handful of times. The chain is built from TRBV18 and TRBJ2-3; D not certain. V dropped 3 bases and J dropped 11 bases, with 15 bases sitting between them. CDR3 size: 13 residues. Germline values: CDR1 KGHSH, CDR2 LQKENI. The CDR3 coding sequence is TGTGCCAGCTCACCGACCGGAGAGACAAAGCAGTATTTT. As protein: CASSPTGETKQYF.

This clonotype came up a few times. The chain has TRBV24-1 and TRBJ1-2; unclear D gene. V was clipped by 5 bases and J by 8 bases, with 11 bases between them. From germline, CDR1 is KGHDR and CDR2 SFDVKD. This CDR3 has 12 residues. CDR3 in DNA: TGTGCCACCAGTGCTAGTACTACGGGCTACACCTTC. This sequence encodes CATSASTTGYTF.

This sequence joins TRBV7-2 and TRBJ2-7, with 8 positions matching TRBD1. The CDR3 is made up of 15 amino acids. With 2 bases clipped from V and 4 bases from J, the junction kept 7 bases outside the gene matches. Germline-derived CDR1 and CDR2 are SGHTA and FQGNSA. The CDR3 coding sequence is TGTGCCAGCAGCTTAAGGGGGACAGGAGTTTACGAGCAGTACTTC. Translation gives CASSLRGTGVYEQYF. The whole variable domain, filled in from reference TRBV7-2 and TRBJ2-7, reads GAGVSQSPSNKVTEKGKDVELRCDPISGHTALYWYRQSLGQGLEFLIYFQGNSAPDKSGLPSDRFSAERTGGSVSTLTIQRTQQEDSAVYLCASSLRGTGVYEQYFGPGTRLTVT.

This clonotype showed up just a few times. The chain has TRBV12-3 or TRBV12-4 and TRBJ2-5; 9 nucleotides match TRBD1. The CDR3 contains 14 residues. Trimming removed 5 bases from V and 4 bases from J; junction bases left unmatched: 5. The chain's CDR3 is CASSDRGFGETQYF. In DNA, the CDR3 is TGTGCCAGCAGTGACAGGGGGTTTGGAGAGACCCAGTACTTC.

This clonotype occurred a few times. The genes are TRBV9 and TRBJ1-3; weak D call: TRBD1 (6 bases). Germline CDR1 is SGDLS and CDR2 is YYNGEE. Trimming removed 4 bases from V and 4 bases from J, with 12 bases in between. This CDR3 has 14 amino acids. The CDR3 bases are TGTGCCAGCAGCTACGGGACAAAAGGAAACACCATATATTTT. Its translation is CASSYGTKGNTIYF. The full variable domain, completed using reference TRBV9 and TRBJ1-3, is DSGVTQTPKHLITATGQRVTLRCSPRSGDLSVYWYQQSLDQGLQFLIQYYNGEERAKGNILERFSAQQFPDLHSELNLSSLELGDSALYFCASSYGTKGNTIYFGEGSWLTVV.

This clonotype was counted at least ten times. The chain uses TRBV3-1 and TRBJ2-4, with D perhaps TRBD2 (5 bases). V was pared by 1 base and J by 9 bases, with 10 bases between. Germline CDR1 is LGHDT and CDR2 is YNNKEL (reference sequence). The CDR3 is 13 amino acids. As DNA, the CDR3 is TGTGCCAGCAGCCAAGGTTTAGGAGGCATTCAGTACTTC. Its translation: CASSQGLGGIQYF.

V gene TRBV7-2 combines with J gene TRBJ2-3; D uncertain. There are 15 residues in the CDR3. Germline lookup yields CDR1 SGHTA and CDR2 FQGNSA. V lost 7 bases, J lost 5 bases, and 19 bases lay in between. The CDR3 is CASKSGQFLIDTQYF. The CDR3 DNA reads as TGTGCCAGCAAATCCGGCCAATTTCTGATAGATACGCAGTATTTT. Supplemented by reference TRBV7-2 and TRBJ2-3, the full variable domain reads GAGVSQSPSNKVTEKGKDVELRCDPISGHTALYWYRQSLGQGLEFLIYFQGNSAPDKSGLPSDRFSAERTGGSVSTLTIQRTQQEDSAVYLCASKSGQFLIDTQYFGPGTRLTVL.

The chain joins TRBV24-1 to TRBJ2-1; 10 bases map to TRBD2. Germline values: CDR1 KGHDR, CDR2 SFDVKD. The CDR3 length is 18 residues. Unmatched junction bases numbered 11, after V lost 1 base and J lost 6 bases. The CDR3 loop is CATSDFTSGTPYSNEQFF. CDR3 coding DNA: TGTGCCACCAGTGATTTTACTAGCGGGACCCCATACTCCAATGAGCAGTTCTTC.

In this sample, this clonotype turned up a few times. A much larger clone differs by one base, so this may be a read error. The chain couples TRBV18 to TRBJ2-3; D is ambiguous. Trimming stripped 3 bases from V and 0 bases from J, with 7 bases between. Germline V gene sequence: CDR1 KGHSH, CDR2 LQKENI. CDR3 size: 14 residues. The CDR3 spells CASSPVRSTDTQYF. Here the CDR3 DNA reads TGTGCCAGCTCACCGGTCAGGAGCACAGATACGCAGTATTTT.

This clonotype was counted between two and nine times. V is TRBV5-1 and J is TRBJ2-5, with 10 bases fitting TRBD2. The CDR3 is made up of 17 amino acids. The germline gives CDR1 SGHRS, CDR2 YFSETQ. Losses at the gene ends were 0 bases for V and 1 base for J; bases not matched to a gene: 6. The CDR3 protein is CASSLAWVAGGQETQYF. DNA for the CDR3: TGCGCCAGCAGCTTGGCCTGGGTAGCGGGAGGCCAAGAGACCCAGTACTTC.

The rearrangement joins TRBV7-2 to TRBJ2-2, with 8 bases fitting TRBD2. Germline values: CDR1 SGHTA, CDR2 FQGNSA. The trim removed 2 bases at V and 1 base at J, leaving 6 bases unmatched. The CDR3 runs to 17 residues. The CDR3 sequence is CASSLRAGGLNTGELFF. In DNA form, the CDR3 reads TGTGCCAGCAGCTTAAGGGCGGGAGGCTTGAACACCGGGGAGCTGTTTTTT. Full variable domain (missing parts from reference TRBV7-2 and TRBJ2-2): GAGVSQSPSNKVTEKGKDVELRCDPISGHTALYWYRQSLGQGLEFLIYFQGNSAPDKSGLPSDRFSAERTGGSVSTLTIQRTQQEDSAVYLCASSLRAGGLNTGELFFGEGSRLTVL.

Only a few counts were recorded for this clonotype. The chain recombines TRBV10-3 with TRBJ2-1, with D maybe TRBD1 (5 bases). Germline CDR1 is ENHRY and CDR2 is SYGVKD. This CDR3 has 17 amino acids. The V end lost 6 bases, the J end lost 0 bases, and 18 bases lay between the germline ends. The CDR3 DNA sequence: TGTGCCATCAGCTCGGACGGACACCGCTCCTCCTACAATGAGCAGTTCTTC. Protein sequence: CAISSDGHRSSYNEQFF.

The chain joins TRBV2 to TRBJ2-7, with 7 bases fitting TRBD1. J was trimmed by 1 base and V by 6 bases; bases with no gene match: 9. Looked up from germline, CDR1 is SNHLY and CDR2 is FYNNEI. The CDR3 sequence is 15 residues long. The CDR3 coding sequence is TGTGCCAGCAGGACTGACAGGGCACCTTCCTACGAGCAGTACTTC. Translating it yields CASRTDRAPSYEQYF.

This clonotype was detected a few times. This rearrangement joins TRBV12-3 or TRBV12-4 to TRBJ2-3, with 8 bases matching TRBD1. V lost 3 bases to trimming and J lost 1 base; unmatched junction nucleotides: 3. The CDR3 has 15 residues. CDR3 coding DNA: TGTGCCAGCAGTTTTTCGGGACAGGGCACAGATACGCAGTATTTT. Translated, it gives CASSFSGQGTDTQYF.

In the case of this clonotype: One junction end disagrees with the germline gene, perhaps due to a read error. The rearrangement uses TRBV6-6 and TRBJ2-1; D is possibly TRBD2 (5 bases). The CDR3 is made up of 13 amino acids. Germline lookup yields CDR1 MNHNY and CDR2 SVGAGI (reference sequence). The CDR3 DNA is TGTGCCAGCAGCTTCGATTCCGGGAAACAAGGAATCTTC. Encoded protein: CASSFDSGKQGIF.

This clonotype turned up a few times. The chain couples TRBV29-1 to TRBJ2-3; D not certain. Trimming took off 6 bases at V and 6 bases at J, with 7 bases between the two ends. The CDR3 loop spans 10 amino acids. Germline V gene data show CDR1 as SQVTM and CDR2 as ANQGSEA. CDR3 sequence reads: CSVRSDTQYF. CDR3 in DNA: TGCAGCGTGAGATCGGATACGCAGTATTTT.

This clonotype was detected many times. One end of the junction fails to match germline, which may point to a read error. The chain links TRBV7-2 to TRBJ2-1; TRBD2 aligns across 10 bases. The CDR3 runs 15 residues. Germline CDR1 SGHTA, CDR2 FQGNSA. The CDR3 sequence is CASSPTSGSYNEQFF. CDR3 nucleotide sequence: TGCGCCAGCAGCCCGACTAGCGGGTCATACAATGAGCAGTTCTTC. The variable domain in full, with the rest retrieved from reference TRBV7-2 and TRBJ2-1, is GAGVSQSPSNKVTEKGKDVELRCDPISGHTALYWYRQSLGQGLEFLIYFQGNSAPDKSGLPSDRFSAERTGGSVSTLTIQRTQQEDSAVYLCASSPTSGSYNEQFFGPGTRLTVL.

The chain combines TRBV12-3 or TRBV12-4 with TRBJ1-5; 10 nucleotides align to TRBD1. V gave up 7 bases and J gave up 7 bases; unmatched junction bases: 4. The CDR3 runs 13 residues. For the CDR3, the DNA is TGTGCCAGCACTGGGACAGGGGAGCAGCCCCAGCATTTT. Protein product: CASTGTGEQPQHF.

The table lists this clonotype with a few counts. The chain has TRBV5-6 and TRBJ1-2; D gene uncertain. Trimming left V 7 bases short and J 3 bases short, with 10 bases between. In germline, CDR1 is SGHDT, CDR2 YYEEEE. This CDR3 spans 12 amino acids. The CDR3 sequence: CASLGNYYGYTF. DNA of the CDR3: TGTGCCAGCCTCGGGAATTACTATGGCTACACCTTC.

The rearrangement joins TRBV28 to TRBJ2-7, with D possibly called TRBD1 or TRBD2 (6 bases each). The V end lost 4 bases, the J end lost 4 bases, and 14 bases lay between the germline ends. Germline-derived CDR1 and CDR2 are MDHEN and SYDVKM. The CDR3 spans 14 residues. The CDR3 here is CASSYPGGGYEQYF. The CDR3 DNA is TGTGCCAGCAGTTACCCCGGAGGGGGATACGAGCAGTACTTC.

This clonotype came up a few times. DNA of the CDR3: TGCAGTGCTCCCGTCGGCCATGGCTACACCTTC. This sequence encodes CSAPVGHGYTF. The chain has TRBV20-1 and TRBJ1-2; no definite D call. V lost 5 bases and J 6 bases, leaving 10 bases between the germline ends. Looked up from germline, CDR1 is DFQATT and CDR2 is SNEGSKA (reference sequence). The length of the CDR3 is 11 residues.

The chain recombines TRBV6-2 or TRBV6-3 with TRBJ2-1; weak D call: TRBD2 (6 bases). This CDR3 is built from 12 residues. Trimming pared 8 bases from V and 3 bases from J, leaving 8 bases between. CDR1 is MNHEY, CDR2 SVGEGT, per germline. The CDR3 region has the DNA TGTGCCAGCGGCGGGATCTACAATGAGCAGTTCTTC. It codes for CASGGIYNEQFF.

This chain joins TRBV24-1 and TRBJ2-1; 9 bases are shared with TRBD2. V dropped 3 bases and J dropped 8; count of bases not matched to a gene: 10. Germline CDR1 and CDR2: KGHDR and SFDVKD. This CDR3 contains 16 residues. The CDR3 reads CATSDTRREGHDEQFF. DNA of the CDR3: TGTGCCACCAGTGATACTCGGCGGGAGGGCCACGATGAGCAGTTCTTC.

This clonotype has just a few counts. V usage is TRBV12-3 or TRBV12-4 and J usage is TRBJ1-6; 7 bases line up with TRBD1. This CDR3 has 15 amino acids. After removal of 6 bases from V and 7 bases from J, the junction contained 9 bases not matched to a gene. The CDR3 sequence is CASSRRDSQNSPLHF. CDR3 DNA: TGTGCCAGCAGCCGACGGGACAGTCAAAATTCACCCCTCCACTTT.

The chain is built from TRBV4-2 and TRBJ1-1; D is ambiguous. V gave up 2 bases and J gave up 0 bases, with 10 bases separating them. The V gene's germline CDR1 is LGHNA and CDR2 YNFKEQ. The CDR3 is 15 residues long. CDR3 coding DNA: TGTGCCAGCAGCCAATGGCCCGATTTGAACACTGAAGCTTTCTTT. Protein: CASSQWPDLNTEAFF.

There are a few counts of this clonotype. V gene TRBV4-3 combines with J gene TRBJ1-1; possible D gene TRBD1, 5 bases. This CDR3 comprises 15 residues. V dropped 4 bases and J dropped 4 bases, with 16 bases sitting between them. CDR1 is LGHNA, CDR2 YSLEER, per germline. The CDR3 reads CASSPGTAIITEAFF. In DNA, the CDR3 is TGCGCCAGCAGCCCCGGGACGGCAATAATCACTGAAGCTTTCTTT.

The genes are TRBV29-1 and TRBJ2-1, with D possibly TRBD2 on 6 matching bases. This CDR3 has 14 amino acids. V shed 3 bases and J shed 1 base, with 10 bases lying between them. Per germline, CDR1 SQVTM and CDR2 ANQGSEA. CDR3 DNA sequence: TGCAGCGTTGAGTACGGGAGTTCCTACAATGAGCAGTTCTTC. This sequence encodes CSVEYGSSYNEQFF.